This passage covers 17 T cell receptor beta chains from one sample sequenced in a study of shared clonotypes between healthy human individuals. Repertoires were generated with immunoSEQ multiplex PCR, while TCRdb's copy carries only in-frame clones and drops some. Here the sample spans more than 1 million clones, 75% to 85% being singletons. Sequenced input: memory CD4+ T cells from PBMCs. As to subset: CD45RA-negative fraction. These receptors all stem from a man between 18 and 35 years old in good health. Some clones in this sample may be carry-over from other donors' samples.

This clone was seen just once. The chain joins TRBV6-1 to TRBJ2-5; no clear D. V lost 2 bases to trimming and J lost 4 bases, with 17 bases between them. Germline CDR1 MNHNS, CDR2 SASEGT. CDR3 length equals 16 residues. The CDR3 DNA is TGTGCCAGCAGTGAAAGAATCGGGCCGACCGTAGAGACCCAGTACTTC. Translation: CASSERIGPTVETQYF.

The V gene is TRBV10-2, the J gene TRBJ2-1; D call uncertain. The CDR3 sequence is 12 residues long. V was shortened by 5 bases and J by 3 bases, with 5 bases between the two germline ends. Per germline, CDR1 WSHSY and CDR2 SAAADI. CDR3 nucleotide sequence: TGCGCCAGCAGTTGGGACTACAATGAGCAGTTCTTC. As protein: CASSWDYNEQFF.

This chain uses TRBV2 with TRBJ2-5; 7 bases agree with TRBD2. The CDR3 length is 17 residues. V shed 3 bases, J shed 7 bases, and the junction held 17 bases outside the gene matches. The germline CDR1 and CDR2 sequences are SNHLY and FYNNEI. This CDR3 is CASSERTSGVVRGTQYF. CDR3 DNA sequence: TGTGCCAGCAGTGAGCGTACGAGCGGGGTGGTTCGAGGGACCCAGTACTTC.

The V and J genes are TRBV4-1 and TRBJ1-5; perhaps TRBD1 as D (5 bases). In germline, CDR1 is MGHRA, CDR2 YSYEKL. The CDR3 has 14 residues. The V end was cut by 4 bases, the J end by 1 base, with 8 bases between. Here the CDR3 reads CASSLRESNQPQHF. The CDR3 nucleotides read TGCGCCAGCAGCCTCAGGGAAAGCAATCAGCCCCAGCATTTT.

Comments on this clone: Other DNA sequences in this sample translate to the same CDR3. The chain recombines TRBV7-9 with TRBJ1-3, with D unresolved. V shed 0 bases and J shed 3 bases, with 0 bases lying between them. The CDR3 has 12 residues. Germline V gives CDR1 SEHNR, CDR2 FQNEAQ (reference sequence). As DNA, the CDR3 is TGTGCCAGCAGCTTAGCTGGAAACACCATATATTTT. It codes for CASSLAGNTIYF.

This chain joins TRBV10-3 and TRBJ1-3; 7 bases align to TRBD1. Germline V gene data show CDR1 as ENHRY and CDR2 as SYGVKD. V shed 0 bases, J shed 4 bases, and the junction held 0 bases outside the gene matches. The CDR3 is 14 residues long. In DNA, the CDR3 is TGTGCCATCAGTGAGTCGACAGGGGGAAACACCATATATTTT. It specifies CAISESTGGNTIYF.

The sample holds a few counts of this clone. V is TRBV28 and J is TRBJ1-5, with D maybe TRBD1 (6 bases). Germline CDR1 is MDHEN and CDR2 is SYDVKM. CDR3 length: 15 amino acids. Deletions cut 3 bases from V and 4 bases from J, with 13 bases between. The chain's CDR3 is CASSLGRGPNQPQHF. The CDR3 DNA reads as TGTGCCAGCAGTTTGGGCAGGGGCCCGAATCAGCCCCAGCATTTT.

This clone was seen at least ten times. This chain connects TRBV28 to TRBJ1-2, with D possibly being TRBD1 (6 bases). Germline loops: CDR1 MDHEN, CDR2 SYDVKM. The V end lost 2 bases, the J end lost 0 bases, and 22 bases lay between the germline ends. This CDR3 is built from 19 residues. CDR3 nucleotides: TGTGCCAGCAGTTTACGGGGGGCGGGGCCCCGGGAGGCTAACTATGGCTACACCTTC. Protein product: CASSLRGAGPREANYGYTF.

This clone was recorded once. The CDR3 sequence: CASSLGPRRGSTEAFF. DNA of the CDR3: TGTGCCAGCAGCTTAGGGCCCCGACGGGGGAGCACTGAAGCTTTCTTT. The chain links TRBV11-2 to TRBJ1-1; D might be TRBD1 (5 bases). The CDR3 loop spans 16 amino acids. Trimming cost V 1 base and J 4 bases, with 16 bases left between them. CDR1 SGHAT and CDR2 FQNNGV come from the germline V gene. Together with reference TRBV11-2 and TRBJ1-1, the CDR3 gives the full variable domain: EAGVAQSPRYKIIEKRQSVAFWCNPISGHATLYWYQQILGQGPKLLIQFQNNGVVDDSQLPKDRFSAERLKGVDSTLKIQPAKLEDSAVYLCASSLGPRRGSTEAFFGQGTRLTVV.

This chain uses TRBV4-2 with TRBJ1-1; no reliable D call. The CDR3 has 16 amino acids. Trimming pared 1 base from V and 3 bases from J, leaving 15 bases between. Germline CDR1 is LGHNA and CDR2 is YNFKEQ. The CDR3 DNA sequence: TGTGCCAGCAGCCAAGCCTCTGGAGCGCGGGACACTGAAGCTTTCTTT. Translating it yields CASSQASGARDTEAFF.

The V gene is TRBV18, the J gene TRBJ2-5; D gene unclear. Germline V lookup: CDR1 KGHSH, CDR2 LQKENI. CDR3 length equals 17 residues. Trimming cost V 2 bases and J 2 bases, with 18 bases left between them. The CDR3 region is CASSPVDGLLHQETQYF. The CDR3 nucleotides read TGTGCCAGCTCACCAGTAGACGGATTACTACATCAAGAGACCCAGTACTTC.

This clone was seen a handful of times. The sample holds other DNA sequences that translate to the same CDR3. The rearrangement links TRBV7-3 to TRBJ2-3; no definite D call. Germline loops: CDR1 SGHTA, CDR2 FQGTGA. V gave up 2 bases and J gave up 0 bases, with 3 bases separating them. The CDR3 loop spans 13 amino acids. The CDR3 spells CASSLSSTDTQYF. CDR3 sequence (DNA): TGTGCCAGCAGCTTATCTAGCACAGATACGCAGTATTTT.

This clone was detected a few times. The chain has TRBV5-6 and TRBJ2-7; the D gene is possibly TRBD1 (5 bases). Germline CDR1 reads SGHDT; CDR2 reads YYEEEE. Trimming took 4 bases from V and 3 from J, leaving 14 bases between them. This CDR3 spans 14 amino acids. The DNA of the CDR3 is TGTGCCAGCAGCATTTACAGGAGTGGCTACGAGCAGTACTTC. Translated, it gives CASSIYRSGYEQYF.

The rearrangement uses TRBV30 and TRBJ1-2; no firm D call. V gave up 1 base and J gave up 2 bases, with 11 bases separating them. Germline V gives CDR1 GTSNPN, CDR2 SVGIG (reference sequence). The CDR3 covers 14 residues. The CDR3: CAWSGVLRNYGYTF. The CDR3 DNA follows: TGTGCCTGGAGTGGGGTTCTGCGAAACTATGGCTACACCTTC.

The chain recombines TRBV4-1 with TRBJ2-5; 10 bases align to TRBD1. Unmatched junction bases numbered 4, after V lost 2 bases and J lost 4 bases. CDR3 length: 15 residues. Germline V gives CDR1 MGHRA, CDR2 YSYEKL. The CDR3 sequence is CASSQRTGGGETQYF. The CDR3 DNA reads TGCGCCAGCAGCCAACGGACAGGGGGGGGAGAGACCCAGTACTTC.

V usage is TRBV19 and J usage is TRBJ2-1; D is perhaps TRBD2 (5 bases). The germline V gene encodes CDR1 LNHDA and CDR2 SQIVND (reference sequence). The length of the CDR3 is 16 residues. Trimming removed 7 bases at V and 2 bases at J, with 18 bases between. The CDR3 here is CASKVWSGSAYNEQFF. CDR3 DNA: TGTGCCAGTAAGGTATGGAGTGGTAGCGCCTACAATGAGCAGTTCTTC.

V gene TRBV5-1 combines with J gene TRBJ1-2, with 7 bases identical to TRBD1. The V gene end was trimmed by 4 bases and the J gene end by 4 bases; junction bases not matched to a gene: 4. The CDR3 totals 13 residues. Germline V gene data show CDR1 as SGHRS and CDR2 as YFSETQ. The CDR3 here is CASSVGQSYGYTF. The CDR3 region has the DNA TGCGCCAGCAGCGTGGGACAGAGCTATGGCTACACCTTC.